The 32 T cell receptor beta chains below come from one sample, sequenced in a study of T-cell memory formation after mild COVID-19. A single record per CDR3 protein comes from TCRdb applying MiXCR to the 5' RACE reads. Among 240,000 or so distinct CDR3 sequences, 7.5% to 10% were seen once, and the ten largest hold 20% to 25%. Sequenced material: PBMCs or a T cell subset sorted from them (not recorded which). These TCRs come from a man younger than 35 who had mild COVID-19 (a few samples of this study predate the infection). Cell type and time point are not known.

The chain employs TRBV25-1 and TRBJ1-6, with D unresolved. Looked up from germline, CDR1 is MGHDK and CDR2 is SYGVNS. V shed 6 bases and J shed 0 bases, with 9 bases lying between them. The CDR3 length is 15 residues. CDR3 DNA sequence: TGTGCCAGCAGATACCCGGGCTCCTATAATTCACCCCTCCACTTT. Translation: CASRYPGSYNSPLHF.

In its sample, this clonotype was seen a few times. V and J are TRBV6-1 and TRBJ2-4; D is uncertain. V was clipped by 0 bases and J by 1 base, with 13 bases between them. The length of the CDR3 is 17 residues. Germline lookup yields CDR1 MNHNS and CDR2 SASEGT. The CDR3 reads CASSEALALGAKNIQYF. The DNA for the CDR3 is TGTGCCAGCAGTGAAGCGCTGGCCCTTGGGGCCAAAAACATTCAGTACTTC.

CDR3 sequence (DNA): TGTGCCAGCGGCGCGGTGACTAGCGGGGGGCTCACAGATACGCAGTATTTT. As protein: CASGAVTSGGLTDTQYF. The chain combines TRBV5-4 with TRBJ2-3; TRBD2 matches at 13 bases. This CDR3 contains 17 residues. V shed 7 bases, J shed 2 bases, and the junction held 10 bases outside the gene matches. CDR1 is SGHNT, CDR2 YYREEE, per germline (reference sequence).

This clonotype appeared many times. CDR3 protein: CSARTGATNEQFF. In DNA form, the CDR3 reads TGCAGTGCTAGAACTGGGGCCACCAATGAGCAGTTCTTC. The chain has TRBV20-1 and TRBJ2-1, with D maybe TRBD1 (5 bases). Deletions cut 2 bases from V and 6 bases from J, with 11 bases between. Germline loops: CDR1 DFQATT, CDR2 SNEGSKA (reference sequence). The CDR3 length is 13 residues.

This chain joins TRBV7-9 and TRBJ1-1, with D possibly being TRBD1 (6 bases). Germline CDR1 SEHNR, CDR2 FQNEAQ (reference sequence). The CDR3 consists of 14 residues. Trimming removed 5 bases at V and 7 bases at J, with 17 bases between. The CDR3 nucleotides are TGTGCCAGCAGCGTGATACAGGGAGGGCTTGAAGCTTTCTTT. It yields the protein CASSVIQGGLEAFF.

The chain recombines TRBV12-3 or TRBV12-4 with TRBJ2-4, with 9 bases identical to TRBD2. This CDR3 region has 17 residues. J lost 2 bases, V lost 2 bases, and 7 bases had no gene match. CDR3 in DNA: TGTGCCAGCAGTTTATATGGCGGGGGGGCCACCAAAAACATTCAGTACTTC. This translates into CASSLYGGGATKNIQYF.

This chain joins TRBV5-1 and TRBJ2-5; D unresolved. Per the germline V gene, CDR1 is SGHRS and CDR2 is YFSETQ. This CDR3 is 13 amino acids long. The ends were cut back, 0 bases at V and 5 bases at J, with 8 bases in the middle. For the CDR3, the DNA is TGCGCCAGCAGCTTGGGCGCAATGGAGACCCAGTACTTC. It translates to CASSLGAMETQYF.

The chain joins TRBV6-1 to TRBJ1-4; no clear D. The germline V gene encodes CDR1 MNHNS and CDR2 SASEGT. This CDR3 contains 16 residues. The V and J ends lost 2 bases and 8 bases respectively, with 18 bases between them. The CDR3 protein is CASSEIMGNREEKLFF. Here the CDR3 DNA reads TGTGCCAGCAGTGAAATCATGGGAAATAGGGAGGAAAAACTGTTTTTT.

This rearrangement joins TRBV12-3 or TRBV12-4 to TRBJ2-1; TRBD1 matches 12 bases. V dropped 4 bases and J dropped 8; count of bases not matched to a gene: 6. The CDR3 extends over 15 amino acids. DNA for the CDR3: TGTGCCAGCAGTTCCGGGACAGGGGGCTTCCATGAGCAGTTCTTC. Translation: CASSSGTGGFHEQFF.

The rearrangement uses TRBV5-1 and TRBJ1-1, with TRBD1 matching over 9 bases. The CDR3 is 16 residues long. V shed 4 bases, J shed 5 bases, and the junction held 12 bases outside the gene matches. CDR1 and CDR2 (germline): SGHRS, YFSETQ. The CDR3 DNA reads as TGCGCCAGCAGCCCTAACCCGGGACAGGGTAATACTGAAGCTTTCTTT. Residues: CASSPNPGQGNTEAFF.

There are many counts of this clonotype. DNA of the CDR3: TGCGCCAGCAGCCAAAGACAGGGGGATCGCTTTAATTCACCCCTCCACTTT. Translation gives CASSQRQGDRFNSPLHF. The J gene is TRBJ1-6, the V gene TRBV4-1, with TRBD1 matching over 9 bases. Germline CDR1 MGHRA, CDR2 YSYEKL. This CDR3 region has 17 residues. J was trimmed by 6 bases and V by 2 bases; bases with no gene match: 8.

This clonotype was detected only a few times. The chain uses TRBV12-3 or TRBV12-4 and TRBJ2-1; the D gene is possibly TRBD2 (6 bases). The V end lost 0 bases, the J end lost 5 bases, and 17 bases lay between the germline ends. This CDR3 has 17 amino acids. In nucleotides, the CDR3 is TGTGCCAGCAGTTTAGCCCAGCGCCCCCGGGGGAACAATGAGCAGTTCTTC. Its translation: CASSLAQRPRGNNEQFF.

This clonotype has just a few counts. The J gene is TRBJ2-5, the V gene TRBV3-1; 12 bases fit TRBD2. Germline CDR1 reads LGHDT; CDR2 reads YNNKEL (reference sequence). V lost 3 bases, J lost 4 bases, and 3 bases stayed unmatched. This CDR3 contains 15 residues. The CDR3 nucleotides are TGTGCCAGCAGCCAGAGGACTAGCGGGGCAGAGACCCAGTACTTC. Its translation: CASSQRTSGAETQYF.

J is TRBJ2-5 and V is TRBV6-6, with TRBD1 as a possible D gene (6 bases). V was cut by 2 bases and J by 4 bases, with 11 bases left in between. The CDR3 loop spans 14 amino acids. Looked up from germline, CDR1 is MNHNY and CDR2 is SVGAGI (reference sequence). Here the CDR3 DNA reads TGTGCCAGCAGTTACGGGGACATGGGAGAGACCCAGTACTTC. Translation: CASSYGDMGETQYF.

This clonotype was detected only once. The chain has TRBV10-3 and TRBJ2-7, with 7 bases identical to TRBD1. CDR1 is ENHRY and CDR2 is SYGVKD in the germline V gene. The CDR3 sequence is 13 residues long. V was pared by 0 bases and J by 7 bases, with 3 bases of the junction left unmatched. The CDR3 spells CAISESGQPEQYV. In DNA, the CDR3 is TGTGCCATCAGTGAGTCGGGACAGCCAGAGCAGTACGTC.

As DNA, the CDR3 is TGCGCCAGCAGCTTGACCTCGAACACTGAAGCTTTCTTT. Translating it yields CASSLTSNTEAFF. The V gene is TRBV5-1, the J gene TRBJ1-1; D not certain. V dropped 1 base and J dropped 1 base, with 5 bases sitting between them. The CDR3 has 13 amino acids. Per germline, CDR1 SGHRS and CDR2 YFSETQ.

This clonotype was detected a few times. The chain recombines TRBV7-2 with TRBJ1-2; D remains ambiguous. V was cut by 3 bases and J by 7 bases, with 12 bases left in between. Germline assignment: CDR1 SGHTA and CDR2 FQGNSA. The CDR3 is 13 amino acids. CDR3 region: CASSFWEFAGYTF. CDR3 nucleotide sequence: TGTGCCAGCAGCTTCTGGGAGTTCGCTGGCTACACCTTC.

The chain uses TRBV7-9 and TRBJ1-1, with TRBD1 matching 7 bases. V shed 5 bases, J shed 3 bases, and the junction held 6 bases outside the gene matches. The CDR3 sequence is 14 residues long. The germline CDR1 and CDR2 sequences are SEHNR and FQNEAQ (reference sequence). The CDR3 nucleotides are TGTGCCAGCAGCCTAACAGGGGAGGACACTGAAGCTTTCTTT. It translates to CASSLTGEDTEAFF.

This chain links TRBV14 with TRBJ2-7; D call uncertain. Germline CDR1 is SGHDN and CDR2 is FVKESK. The V end lost 0 bases, the J end lost 2 bases, and 14 bases lay between the germline ends. This CDR3 is built from 16 residues. The CDR3 here is CASSQDLRLIPYEQYF. Here the CDR3 DNA reads TGTGCCAGCAGCCAAGATCTCAGACTGATACCCTACGAGCAGTACTTC.

This sequence joins TRBV27 and TRBJ1-5; 8 bases agree with TRBD1. Per the germline V gene, CDR1 is MNHEY and CDR2 is SMNVEV (reference sequence). Losses at the gene ends were 8 bases for V and 7 bases for J; bases not matched to a gene: 7. The CDR3 spans 13 residues. The CDR3 bases are TGTGCCAGCCATCAGGGGGCCGGGCAGCCCCAGCATTTT. Its protein product is CASHQGAGQPQHF.

This sequence joins TRBV7-3 and TRBJ2-3; TRBD1 aligns across 9 bases. The length of the CDR3 is 16 residues. Germline CDR1 and CDR2: SGHTA and FQGTGA. V lost 5 bases and J lost 5; bases outside the gene matches: 11. The CDR3 DNA follows: TGTGCCAGCAGCACTCGTCTGGGACAGGGTTTAGATACGCAGTATTTT. As protein: CASSTRLGQGLDTQYF.

This clonotype was seen only a few times. The chain couples TRBV12-3 or TRBV12-4 to TRBJ1-1, with TRBD1 as a possible D gene (6 bases). V lost 4 bases, J lost 6 bases, and 15 bases lay in between. The CDR3 runs to 14 residues. CDR3 amino acids: CASSSGVLIPEAFF. CDR3 bases: TGTGCCAGCAGTTCAGGGGTCCTTATCCCTGAAGCTTTCTTT.

A few counts support this clonotype. The chain joins TRBV5-4 to TRBJ2-4; D gene ambiguous. Per the germline V gene, CDR1 is SGHNT and CDR2 is YYREEE (reference sequence). CDR3 length: 14 residues. V gave up 4 bases and J gave up 7 bases, with 15 bases separating them. Written as DNA, the CDR3 is TGTGCCAGCAGCCCCCGGGCAGAGACCAACATTCAGTACTTC. Its translation is CASSPRAETNIQYF.

This clonotype was counted only a few times. Here the CDR3 reads CASSPDGPVEQYF. CDR3 in DNA: TGTGCCAGCAGCCCCGACGGTCCGGTCGAGCAGTACTTC. The chain links TRBV7-2 to TRBJ2-7, with unresolved D. V lost 5 bases, J lost 6 bases, and 14 bases lay in between. The germline CDR1 and CDR2 sequences are SGHTA and FQGNSA. The CDR3 consists of 13 residues.

The rearrangement uses TRBV6-2 or TRBV6-3 and TRBJ2-1; 8 bases agree with TRBD1. This CDR3 comprises 14 residues. Germline values: CDR1 MNHEY, CDR2 SVGEGT. The J segment lost 9 bases and the V segment lost 4 bases, leaving 8 bases of the junction unmatched. DNA of the CDR3: TGTGCCAGCAGTTCGCACTTTCAGGGGGCTGAGCAGTTCTTC. Amino acids: CASSSHFQGAEQFF.

In its sample, this clonotype was seen a few times. The chain recombines TRBV20-1 with TRBJ2-6, with D tentatively TRBD1 (5 bases). Germline loops: CDR1 DFQATT, CDR2 SNEGSKA (reference sequence). The CDR3 consists of 16 residues. V lost 6 bases and J lost 0, with 15 bases in between. CDR3 in DNA: TGCAGTGCCAGCCGAACAGGTATCTCTGGGGCCAACGTCCTGACTTTC. Translating it yields CSASRTGISGANVLTF.

The gene calls are TRBV6-4 and TRBJ2-1; 9 bases are a match to TRBD2. Germline V lookup: CDR1 MRHNA, CDR2 SNTAGT. The CDR3 is 15 residues long. Unmatched junction bases numbered 3, after V lost 4 bases and J lost 2 bases. CDR3 residues: CASSGRLAAYNEQFF. The CDR3 coding sequence is TGTGCCAGCAGTGGACGACTAGCGGCCTACAATGAGCAGTTCTTC.

The chain links TRBV5-1 to TRBJ2-1; D remains unclear. V was clipped by 2 bases and J by 15 bases, with 15 bases between them. Germline V gives CDR1 SGHRS, CDR2 YFSETQ. CDR3 size: 12 residues. CDR3 in amino acids: CASSFPWTRWFF. In DNA form, the CDR3 reads TGCGCCAGCAGCTTCCCTTGGACGAGGTGGTTCTTC.

This clonotype was seen at least ten times. The genes are TRBV27 and TRBJ2-5; 8 nucleotides match TRBD2. With 5 bases clipped from V and 4 bases from J, the junction kept 12 bases outside the gene matches. Germline V lookup: CDR1 MNHEY, CDR2 SMNVEV (reference sequence). The CDR3 has 16 residues. The CDR3 spells CASSPGAGGNGETQYF. In DNA form, the CDR3 reads TGTGCCAGCAGTCCGGGGGCGGGGGGAAACGGAGAGACCCAGTACTTC.

In regard to this clonotype: One end of the junction does not line up with germline, which may come from a read error. V is TRBV15 and J is TRBJ2-2; D is unresolved. The CDR3 consists of 15 residues. CDR1 LNHNV and CDR2 YYDKDF come from the germline V gene (reference sequence). CDR3 nucleotides: TGTGCCACCAGCGGAGACACGTACTACACCGGGGAGCTGTTTTTT. Its protein is CATSGDTYYTGELFF.

This rearrangement joins TRBV7-2 to TRBJ2-5; TRBD1 aligns across 8 bases. The CDR3 extends over 14 amino acids. V lost 6 bases to trimming and J lost 5 bases; unmatched junction nucleotides: 8. The V gene's germline CDR1 is SGHTA and CDR2 FQGNSA. The CDR3 protein is CASSQGQGRETQYF. The CDR3 nucleotides read TGTGCCAGCAGTCAAGGACAGGGACGGGAGACCCAGTACTTC.

The J gene is TRBJ1-5, the V gene TRBV2; 8 bases map to TRBD1. The CDR3 sequence is 15 residues long. Trimming took 6 bases from V and 4 from J; bases not matched to a gene: 8. Per the germline V gene, CDR1 is SNHLY and CDR2 is FYNNEI. The CDR3 bases are TGTGCCAGCAGCGGGTCCCGGGACAGGAATCAGCCCCAGCATTTT. Translated, it gives CASSGSRDRNQPQHF.